What follows are 30 T cell receptor beta chains derived from one specimen sequenced in a study of blood T cell repertoires in COVID-19. Assay: immunoSEQ multiplex PCR; the TCRdb copy retains only in-frame clones and omits some. The data contain about 110,000 clones, 75% to 90% of them singletons. Sequenced input: peripheral blood. Receptors originate from a woman aged 60-75 years with COVID-19, enrolled during active disease.

The V and J genes are TRBV29-1 and TRBJ1-5; possibly TRBD1 for D (5 bases). Trimming stripped 4 bases from V and 0 bases from J, with 13 bases between. CDR1 SQVTM and CDR2 ANQGSEA come from the germline V gene. CDR3 length equals 15 residues. This CDR3 reads CSVVGGGYSNQPQHF. The DNA of the CDR3 is TGCAGCGTTGTCGGGGGGGGATATAGCAATCAGCCCCAGCATTTT.

The DNA for the CDR3 is TGTGCCAGCACCCCCGGACGGGGTGAAATGCCCCAGCATTTT. This translates into CASTPGRGEMPQHF. J is TRBJ1-5 and V is TRBV3-1 (or the pseudogene TRBV3-2); D remains unclear. The CDR3 totals 14 residues. Germline CDR1 and CDR2: LGHDT and YNNKEL (reference sequence). Trimming cost V 7 bases and J 9 bases, with 19 bases left between them.

The chain uses TRBV5-5 and TRBJ1-1; tentative D call: TRBD1 (6 bases). Germline-derived CDR1 and CDR2 are SGHKS and YYEKEE (reference sequence). CDR3 length: 15 residues. V was cut by 2 bases and J by 5 bases, with 16 bases left in between. CDR3 in amino acids: CASSFWPGQKTEAFF. CDR3 coding DNA: TGTGCCAGCAGCTTTTGGCCGGGACAAAAAACTGAAGCTTTCTTT. Full variable domain (outside the CDR3, taken from reference TRBV5-5 and TRBJ1-1): DAGVTQSPTHLIKTRGQQVTLRCSPISGHKSVSWYQQVLGQGPQFIFQYYEKEERGRGNFPDRFSARQFPNYSSELNVNALLLGDSALYLCASSFWPGQKTEAFFGQGTRLTVV.

This clone was observed a handful of times. This sequence joins TRBV4-3 and TRBJ1-1; no clear D. Germline V gene data show CDR1 as LGHNA and CDR2 as YSLEER. This CDR3 is 13 amino acids long. V was trimmed by 11 bases and J by 2 bases, leaving 15 bases between them. The chain's CDR3 is CASGDQANTEAFF. As DNA, the CDR3 is TGCGCCTCCGGGGATCAGGCAAACACTGAAGCTTTCTTT.

This chain uses TRBV6-5 with TRBJ1-2; D uncertain. V was clipped by 6 bases and J by 4 bases, with 18 bases between them. Germline loops: CDR1 MNHEY, CDR2 SVGAGI. The CDR3 consists of 15 residues. The DNA for the CDR3 is TGTGCCAGCAGCACCGACCTTTTGAGGCGCTATGGCTACACCTTC. Its protein is CASSTDLLRRYGYTF.

The chain links TRBV5-5 to TRBJ1-4, with D possibly matching TRBD1 (5 bases). Deletions cut 0 bases from V and 3 bases from J, with 9 bases between. Germline-derived CDR1 and CDR2 are SGHKS and YYEKEE (reference sequence). CDR3 length equals 15 residues. CDR3 amino acids: CASSLVAGSNEKLFF. CDR3 nucleotides: TGTGCCAGCAGCTTGGTCGCAGGGTCTAATGAAAAACTGTTTTTT.

This chain joins TRBV7-3 and TRBJ2-2; tentatively, D is TRBD2 (5 bases). Trimming stripped 5 bases from V and 8 bases from J, with 6 bases between. The CDR3 runs 11 residues. The germline V gene has CDR1 SGHTA and CDR2 FQGTGA. The DNA of the CDR3 is TGTGCCAGCAGCAGAGGGGGGGAGCTGTTTTTT. This codes for CASSRGGELFF.

The count of this clone is one. This chain uses TRBV10-3 with TRBJ2-1; TRBD2 aligns across 8 bases. The V and J ends lost 6 bases and 5 bases, in that order; junction bases with no gene match: 9. Germline-derived CDR1 and CDR2 are ENHRY and SYGVKD. This CDR3 region has 15 residues. The CDR3 here is CAISPGGVPNNEQFF. The CDR3 DNA reads TGTGCCATCAGCCCGGGAGGGGTACCAAACAATGAGCAGTTCTTC.

This sequence joins TRBV5-8 and TRBJ1-4; no clear D gene. V lost 0 bases to trimming and J lost 8 bases, with 17 bases between them. This CDR3 has 16 residues. Germline V gene lookup returns CDR1 SGHTS and CDR2 YDEGEE. CDR3: CASSLAGSLISEKLFF. CDR3 DNA sequence: TGTGCCAGCAGCTTGGCGGGGTCGCTTATCTCGGAAAAACTGTTTTTT.

The V gene is TRBV24-1, the J gene TRBJ2-5; 8 bases line up with TRBD2. Trimming took 12 bases from V and 0 from J; bases not matched to a gene: 11. Germline V gene lookup returns CDR1 KGHDR and CDR2 SFDVKD. This CDR3 has 15 residues. CDR3 sequence reads: CASAGGDEYQETQYF. CDR3 bases: TGTGCCTCCGCCGGGGGGGACGAGTACCAAGAGACCCAGTACTTC.

This chain uses TRBV6-1 with TRBJ1-3; D perhaps matches TRBD1 (5 bases). V lost 0 bases and J 4 bases, leaving 13 bases between the germline ends. This CDR3 contains 16 residues. The germline CDR1 and CDR2 sequences are MNHNS and SASEGT. In nucleotides, the CDR3 is TGTGCCAGCAGTGAAGCGGGGGACTTCGGCGGAAACACCATATATTTT. Residues: CASSEAGDFGGNTIYF.

The chain employs TRBV4-3 and TRBJ2-7, with 7 bases fitting TRBD1. V lost 0 bases and J lost 4; bases outside the gene matches: 15. Germline-derived CDR1 and CDR2 are LGHNA and YSLEER. The CDR3 extends over 18 amino acids. CDR3 loop: CASSQEAPTSSRGYEQYF. CDR3 in DNA: TGCGCCAGCAGCCAAGAAGCGCCGACATCGTCCAGGGGGTACGAGCAGTACTTC.

The rearrangement links TRBV13 to TRBJ2-3; no clear D. The CDR3 sequence is 13 residues long. Germline CDR1 is PRHDT and CDR2 is FYEKMQ (reference sequence). Trimming pared 5 bases from V and 2 bases from J, leaving 8 bases between. The CDR3 spells CASSPTTTDTQYF. CDR3 nucleotide sequence: TGTGCCAGCAGCCCTACCACCACAGATACGCAGTATTTT. Full variable domain (remainder filled in from reference TRBV13 and TRBJ2-3): AAGVIQSPRHLIKEKRETATLKCYPIPRHDTVYWYQQGPGQDPQFLISFYEKMQSDKGSIPDRFSAQQFSDYHSELNMSSLELGDSALYFCASSPTTTDTQYFGPGTRLTVL.

The rearrangement uses TRBV9 and TRBJ2-7; 8 bases agree with TRBD1. V dropped 0 bases and J dropped 3; count of bases not matched to a gene: 5. This CDR3 region has 15 residues. Germline V lookup: CDR1 SGDLS, CDR2 YYNGEE. The DNA for the CDR3 is TGTGCCAGCAGCGTAGGGTACAGGGGGTACTACGAGCAGTACTTC. Encoded protein: CASSVGYRGYYEQYF.

The CDR3 DNA follows: TGTGCCAGTAGTACGGACAGCTCCTCTAACTATGGCTACACCTTC. Amino acids: CASSTDSSSNYGYTF. V gene TRBV19 combines with J gene TRBJ1-2, with D tentatively TRBD1 (6 bases). Germline loops: CDR1 LNHDA, CDR2 SQIVND (reference sequence). CDR3 length equals 15 residues. The V gene lost 4 bases and the J gene lost 0 bases, with 12 bases spanning the gap.

The chain joins TRBV7-9 to TRBJ1-4; 12 bases are a match to TRBD1. Germline assignment: CDR1 SEHNR and CDR2 FQNEAQ (reference sequence). V dropped 4 bases and J dropped 4; count of bases not matched to a gene: 7. The CDR3 totals 17 residues. The CDR3 DNA reads as TGTGCCAGCAGCTCTCCGGGACAGGGGGCAAATAATGAAAAACTGTTTTTT. Translating gives CASSSPGQGANNEKLFF. Complete variable domain (other parts from reference TRBV7-9 and TRBJ1-4): DTGVSQNPRHKITKRGQNVTFRCDPISEHNRLYWYRQTLGQGPEFLTYFQNEAQLEKSRLLSDRFSAERPKGSFSTLEIQRTEQGDSAMYLCASSSPGQGANNEKLFFGSGTQLSVL.

This chain uses TRBV3-1 (or the pseudogene TRBV3-2) with TRBJ2-2; 16 bases line up with TRBD2. The CDR3 length is 20 residues. J was trimmed by 5 bases and V by 0 bases; bases with no gene match: 9. Germline values: CDR1 LGHDT, CDR2 YNNKEL (reference sequence). This chain's CDR3 is CASSQDQGTSGGALTGELFF. The CDR3 DNA reads TGTGCCAGCAGCCAAGATCAGGGGACTAGCGGGGGGGCATTGACCGGGGAGCTGTTTTTT.

The V and J genes are TRBV5-4 and TRBJ2-5; 9 bases are shared with TRBD2. CDR1 is SGHNT and CDR2 is YYREEE in the germline V gene (reference sequence). This CDR3 region has 17 residues. V dropped 0 bases and J dropped 0; count of bases not matched to a gene: 6. The CDR3 sequence: CASSLGASGGYQETQYF. CDR3 in DNA: TGTGCCAGCAGCTTGGGGGCGAGCGGGGGGTACCAAGAGACCCAGTACTTC.

V is TRBV5-3 and J is TRBJ1-2, with D maybe TRBD1 (6 bases). TRBV5-3 is given ORF status, its function remaining uncertain. The ends were cut back, 4 bases at V and 3 bases at J, with 10 bases in the middle. The CDR3 loop spans 13 amino acids. The CDR3 reads CARSLTGYYGYTF. The CDR3 DNA follows: TGTGCCAGAAGCCTGACAGGTTACTATGGCTACACCTTC.

This chain joins TRBV4-3 and TRBJ1-5; D not certain. The V end lost 0 bases, the J end lost 2 bases, and 8 bases lay between the germline ends. The CDR3 covers 15 residues. The germline V gene has CDR1 LGHNA and CDR2 YSLEER. The CDR3 region is CASSQDFFGNQPQHF. CDR3 nucleotide sequence: TGCGCCAGCAGCCAAGATTTTTTCGGCAATCAGCCCCAGCATTTT.

This rearrangement joins TRBV7-7 to TRBJ2-1, with TRBD2 matching 8 bases. CDR3 size: 15 residues. CDR1 and CDR2 from the germline V gene are SSHAT and FNYEAQ (reference sequence). V lost 1 base to trimming and J lost 8 bases; unmatched junction nucleotides: 7. The CDR3 DNA follows: TGTGCCAGCAGCTTAGATCGGGGGGGCTTCGATGAGCAGTTCTTC. It translates to CASSLDRGGFDEQFF.

The sample holds a few counts of this clone. The identical CDR3 is also encoded by other nucleotide sequences in the sample. The J gene is TRBJ2-1, the V gene TRBV11-2; TRBD2 aligns across 7 bases. Germline CDR1 reads SGHAT; CDR2 reads FQNNGV. Trimming at V came to 6 bases and at J to 5 bases, leaving 4 bases not matched to a gene. The CDR3 contains 13 residues. The CDR3 spells CASRSGTNNEQFF. In DNA, the CDR3 is TGTGCCAGCAGGTCCGGGACTAACAATGAGCAGTTCTTC. Full variable domain (remainder filled in from reference TRBV11-2 and TRBJ2-1): EAGVAQSPRYKIIEKRQSVAFWCNPISGHATLYWYQQILGQGPKLLIQFQNNGVVDDSQLPKDRFSAERLKGVDSTLKIQPAKLEDSAVYLCASRSGTNNEQFFGPGTRLTVL.

The chain is built from TRBV11-2 and TRBJ2-2; the D gene is possibly TRBD2 (6 bases). Germline loops: CDR1 SGHAT, CDR2 FQNNGV. Deletions cut 3 bases from V and 1 base from J, with 6 bases between. The CDR3 covers 14 residues. CDR3 in amino acids: CASSLGLNTGELFF. The CDR3 DNA is TGTGCCAGCAGCTTGGGACTGAACACCGGGGAGCTGTTTTTT. Filled out from reference TRBV11-2 and TRBJ2-2, the complete variable domain reads EAGVAQSPRYKIIEKRQSVAFWCNPISGHATLYWYQQILGQGPKLLIQFQNNGVVDDSQLPKDRFSAERLKGVDSTLKIQPAKLEDSAVYLCASSLGLNTGELFFGEGSRLTVL.

The chain uses TRBV15 and TRBJ2-1; 9 bases are shared with TRBD2. Germline assignment: CDR1 LNHNV and CDR2 YYDKDF (reference sequence). The CDR3 length is 16 residues. Trimming took 1 base from V and 5 from J; bases not matched to a gene: 6. CDR3 loop: CATSRARAGGHNEQFF. The CDR3 DNA reads as TGTGCCACCAGCAGAGCTCGGGCGGGGGGGCACAATGAGCAGTTCTTC.

The V call is TRBV14, the J call TRBJ1-2; maybe TRBD1 (6 bases). The CDR3 covers 16 residues. CDR1 SGHDN and CDR2 FVKESK come from the germline V gene. Trimming left V 0 bases short and J 2 bases short, with 13 bases between. This chain's CDR3 is CASSQDIRTANYGYTF. CDR3 nucleotides: TGTGCCAGCAGCCAAGATATTCGGACAGCAAACTATGGCTACACCTTC.

The chain carries TRBV11-2 and TRBJ1-1; D unclear. The CDR3 has 11 residues. V was trimmed by 1 base and J by 11 bases, leaving 8 bases between them. Germline V gene lookup returns CDR1 SGHAT and CDR2 FQNNGV. In DNA, the CDR3 is TGTGCCAGCAGCTTAGGGCTGATGGCTTTCTTT. Translated, it gives CASSLGLMAFF.

The chain couples TRBV23-1 to TRBJ2-5; 7 bases fit TRBD2. TRBV23-1 carries the ORF label, with uncertain function. The J segment lost 1 base and the V segment lost 1 base, leaving 0 bases of the junction unmatched. The CDR3 extends over 14 amino acids. The CDR3 protein is CASSQWGGQETQYF. The CDR3 DNA follows: TGCGCCAGCAGTCAATGGGGGGGCCAAGAGACCCAGTACTTC.

CDR3 amino acids: CASSSLPMSSGNTIYF. Written as DNA, the CDR3 is TGTGCCAGCAGCTCGCTACCGATGAGCTCTGGAAACACCATATATTTT. This chain uses TRBV7-2 with TRBJ1-3; D is undetermined. Trimming shortened V by 4 bases and J by 0 bases, and 13 bases separated the two germline ends. Germline V gene lookup returns CDR1 SGHTA and CDR2 FQGNSA. The CDR3 runs 16 residues.

This chain links TRBV19 with TRBJ1-2; TRBD1 might be the D (6 bases). Germline V CDR1 and CDR2: LNHDA, SQIVND (reference sequence). V lost 5 bases, J lost 8 bases, and 27 bases lay in between. The CDR3 is 17 amino acids. For the CDR3, the DNA is TGTGCCAGTAGTGACCGGGACACTGAGGTTATGGGGTCCGGCTACACCTTC. Translated, it gives CASSDRDTEVMGSGYTF.

The gene calls are TRBV5-6 and TRBJ2-5, with no clear D. The CDR3 is 14 residues long. Trimming pared 2 bases from V and 1 base from J, leaving 9 bases between. Looked up from germline, CDR1 is SGHDT and CDR2 is YYEEEE. CDR3 in DNA: TGTGCCAGCAGCTTTCGAGGTTTCCAAGAGACCCAGTACTTC. Translation: CASSFRGFQETQYF.